This T cell receptor (beta chain) was documented in a study of blood T cell repertoires in COVID-19. Across the study: Whether acute or convalescent, the COVID-19 samples came from the United States, Italy and Spain. Nucleic acid was either cDNA or gDNA, and it came from T cells, B-cell-depleted T cells, or PBMCs.

The table came from immunoSEQ multiplex PCR; TCRdb's copy has only in-frame clones and leaves some out. The sample has hundreds of thousands of clones; about 89% are singletons. The specimen was peripheral blood. The TCR originated in a woman aged 55-69 years with COVID-19, enrolled during active disease.

CDR3 region: CASSQTTGTALYF. The CDR3 DNA sequence: TGCGCCAGCAGCCAGACGACCGGGACAGCTTTATACTTC. This sequence joins TRBV4-1 and TRBJ2-5; TRBD1 matches 7 bases. CDR3 length equals 13 residues. Losses at the gene ends were 3 bases for V and 14 bases for J; bases not matched to a gene: 12. From germline, CDR1 is MGHRA and CDR2 YSYEKL.